This paragraph reports one T cell receptor (beta chain). As yet, its antigen is unknown. The TCRbeta library incorporated unique molecular identifiers. TCRdb itself ran the PCR reads through MiXCR, one entry per CDR3 protein. The data contain about 90,000 distinct CDR3 sequences, about 16% of them singletons. The data were obtained in a study of T-cell reconstitution after alpha-beta-depleted transplantation in children. Broader study findings: Certain patients had high TCRbeta diversity at day 60, and it came from recipient T cells and thymic progenitors that survived. T cells produced anew were the main source of T-cell counts and diversity one year after transplant.

The CDR3 loop spans 13 amino acids. Trimming took 2 bases from V and 3 from J, leaving 8 bases between them. Germline lookup yields CDR1 MNHEY and CDR2 SVGEGT. The chain employs TRBV6-2 or TRBV6-3 and TRBJ2-7; D is unclear. The receptor was derived from a male patient under 10 years old who had a stem cell transplant for acute lymphoblastic leukemia, so the T cells may come from the graft donor. The specimen was PBMCs, mostly from graft donor cells, collected 180 days after TCRalphabeta/CD19-depleted stem cell transplant. The CDR3 DNA is TGTGCCAGCAGTTACGTTGGGGACTACGAGCAGTACTTC. Amino acids: CASSYVGDYEQYF.